This entry lists 13 T cell receptor beta chains sequenced from one sample in a study of PD-1 blockade in classical Hodgkin lymphoma. In every patient, relapse followed autologous stem cell transplantation, while exposure to brentuximab vedotin differed. Clones were read by immunoSEQ multiplex PCR, and TCRdb kept only the in-frame ones, dropping some. The top ten clones hold approximately 7.6% of a sample with more than 35,000 clones, around 88% of them seen once. Sequenced here: peripheral blood mononuclear cells (PBMCs), sampled before the second cycle of nivolumab. All receptors come from a human donor with classical Hodgkin lymphoma.

The chain combines TRBV18 with TRBJ2-3; the D gene is possibly TRBD2 (6 bases). Trimming removed 6 bases from V and 0 bases from J, with 10 bases in between. This CDR3 has 14 amino acids. Germline values: CDR1 KGHSH, CDR2 LQKENI. The CDR3 is CASSERVSTDTQYF. The DNA for the CDR3 is TGTGCCAGCTCTGAGCGGGTGAGCACAGATACGCAGTATTTT.

The rearrangement uses TRBV29-1 and TRBJ2-1; D is undetermined. The V end was cut by 5 bases, the J end by 9 bases, with 8 bases between. The CDR3 sequence is 10 residues long. Germline V lookup: CDR1 SQVTM, CDR2 ANQGSEA. The CDR3 protein is CSVRRIEQFF. DNA for the CDR3: TGCAGCGTTCGACGGATTGAGCAGTTCTTC.

Only a few counts were recorded for this clone. The chain combines TRBV7-2 with TRBJ2-3; unclear D gene. CDR3 length: 11 residues. Trimming removed 3 bases at V and 6 bases at J, with 4 bases between. The germline gives CDR1 SGHTA, CDR2 FQGNSA. Here the CDR3 reads CASSLTDTQYF. In DNA, the CDR3 is TGTGCCAGCAGCTTGACGGATACGCAGTATTTT.

J is TRBJ2-7 and V is TRBV4-2, with 9 bases that match TRBD2. Germline-derived CDR1 and CDR2 are LGHNA and YNFKEQ. V lost 0 bases and J lost 0; bases outside the gene matches: 0. There are 15 residues in the CDR3. Written as DNA, the CDR3 is TGTGCCAGCAGCCAAGATAGCGGGAGCTCCTACGAGCAGTACTTC. Translating gives CASSQDSGSSYEQYF.

The chain has TRBV4-1 and TRBJ1-2; D uncertain. With 2 bases removed from V and 4 bases from J, the gap between germline ends came to 17 bases. CDR1 is MGHRA and CDR2 is YSYEKL in the germline V gene. The CDR3 length is 16 residues. CDR3 sequence: CASSQQIGDSTYGYTF. CDR3 sequence (DNA): TGCGCCAGCAGCCAACAAATCGGCGACTCCACCTATGGCTACACCTTC.

J is TRBJ2-7 and V is TRBV5-1; D remains unclear. Trimming took off 0 bases at V and 5 bases at J, with 3 bases between the two ends. The length of the CDR3 is 11 residues. Germline CDR1 SGHRS, CDR2 YFSETQ. CDR3 in DNA: TGCGCCAGCAGCTTGGAAAACGAGCAGTACTTC. It is translated as CASSLENEQYF.

The table lists this clone with a count of one. The genes are TRBV19 and TRBJ1-2; D possibly corresponds to TRBD1 (6 bases). The germline CDR1 and CDR2 sequences are LNHDA and SQIVND (reference sequence). Trimming took 2 bases from V and 4 from J, leaving 14 bases between them. The CDR3 runs 15 residues. In nucleotides, the CDR3 is TGTGCCAGTAGTATATTCGGGGGGCCTGGCTATGGCTACACCTTC. Translating it yields CASSIFGGPGYGYTF. The whole variable domain, remainder taken from reference TRBV19 and TRBJ1-2, is DGGITQSPKYLFRKEGQNVTLSCEQNLNHDAMYWYRQDPGQGLRLIYYSQIVNDFQKGDIAEGYSVSREKKESFPLTVTSAQKNPTAFYLCASSIFGGPGYGYTFGSGTRLTVV.

The J gene is TRBJ2-1, the V gene TRBV14; the D gene is possibly TRBD2 (7 bases). Germline V gene data show CDR1 as SGHDN and CDR2 as FVKESK. This CDR3 contains 14 residues. V was trimmed by 7 bases and J by 3 bases, leaving 13 bases between them. The CDR3 is CASNRGASYNEQFF. CDR3 in DNA: TGTGCCAGCAACCGGGGGGCTAGCTACAATGAGCAGTTCTTC.

This clone was seen just once. The chain carries TRBV19 and TRBJ2-7; D is possibly TRBD2 (5 bases). This CDR3 has 13 amino acids. Germline V gene sequence: CDR1 LNHDA, CDR2 SQIVND (reference sequence). V was clipped by 5 bases and J by 3 bases, with 11 bases between them. The CDR3 sequence: CASSSGLDYEQYF. Written as DNA, the CDR3 is TGTGCCAGTAGTTCCGGACTGGACTACGAGCAGTACTTC.

The J gene is TRBJ1-1, the V gene TRBV7-2, with D perhaps TRBD1 (5 bases). CDR1 is SGHTA and CDR2 is FQGNSA in the germline V gene. This CDR3 spans 18 amino acids. The V and J ends lost 2 bases and 0 bases respectively, with 19 bases between them. The CDR3: CASSLKGYISPMNTEAFF. DNA for the CDR3: TGTGCCAGCAGCTTAAAGGGGTACATAAGCCCAATGAACACTGAAGCTTTCTTT.

This clone was detected only once. The rearrangement joins TRBV18 to TRBJ1-2; tentatively, D is TRBD1 (6 bases). The CDR3 length is 13 residues. Trimming cost V 5 bases and J 2 bases, with 9 bases left between them. Germline values: CDR1 KGHSH, CDR2 LQKENI. The DNA for the CDR3 is TGTGCCAGCTCAGTAGACAGGAACTATGGCTACACCTTC. The encoded protein is CASSVDRNYGYTF.

The chain recombines TRBV7-9 with TRBJ1-5; D unresolved. CDR1 is SEHNR and CDR2 is FQNEAQ in the germline V gene (reference sequence). V gave up 0 bases and J gave up 7 bases, with 7 bases separating them. There are 13 residues in the CDR3. The CDR3 DNA is TGTGCCAGCAGCTTAGCTTCGGGACAGCCCCAGCATTTT. Protein product: CASSLASGQPQHF.

The rearrangement links TRBV7-9 to TRBJ2-5, with D unclear. This CDR3 region has 16 residues. Germline V gene data show CDR1 as SEHNR and CDR2 as FQNEAQ (reference sequence). V lost 7 bases and J lost 5, with 23 bases in between. Written as DNA, the CDR3 is TGTGCCAGCATTTCACCCCCCTTTGGGCCCGGGGAGACCCAGTACTTC. This codes for CASISPPFGPGETQYF. The full variable domain, with the rest looked up from reference TRBV7-9 and TRBJ2-5, is DTGVSQNPRHKITKRGQNVTFRCDPISEHNRLYWYRQTLGQGPEFLTYFQNEAQLEKSRLLSDRFSAERPKGSFSTLEIQRTEQGDSAMYLCASISPPFGPGETQYFGPGTRLLVL.